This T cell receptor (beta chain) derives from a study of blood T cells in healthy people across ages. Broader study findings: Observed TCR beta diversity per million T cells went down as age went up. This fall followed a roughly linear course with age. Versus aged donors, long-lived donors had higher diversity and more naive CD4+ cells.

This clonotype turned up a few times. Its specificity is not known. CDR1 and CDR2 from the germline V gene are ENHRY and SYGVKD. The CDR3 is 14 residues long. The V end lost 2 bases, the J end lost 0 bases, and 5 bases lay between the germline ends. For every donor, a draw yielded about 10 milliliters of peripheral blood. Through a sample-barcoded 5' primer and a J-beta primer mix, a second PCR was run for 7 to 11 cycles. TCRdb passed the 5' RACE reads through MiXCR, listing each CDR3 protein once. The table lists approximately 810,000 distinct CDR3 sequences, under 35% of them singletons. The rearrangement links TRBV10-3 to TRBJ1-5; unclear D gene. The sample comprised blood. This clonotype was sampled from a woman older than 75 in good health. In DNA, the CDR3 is TGTGCCATCAGTGAGGAGGGTAGCAATCAGCCCCAGCATTTT. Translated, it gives CAISEEGSNQPQHF.